The 12 T cell receptor beta chains given below trace back to one sample, sequenced in a study of T cell responses to AZD1222 COVID-19 vaccine. Libraries were prepared by immunoSEQ multiplex PCR; TCRdb keeps only in-frame clonotypes and omits some of them. Of tens of thousands of clones in the sample, nearly 90% are singletons; the top ten hold about 5.5%. Sample: peripheral blood, taken on day 0 of MenACWY control vaccination. These receptors were obtained from an adult in good health.

This clone was observed a handful of times. The chain couples TRBV4-2 to TRBJ1-4, with TRBD1 as a possible D gene (6 bases). CDR3 length equals 15 residues. With 2 bases removed from V and 0 bases from J, the gap between germline ends came to 7 bases. CDR1 and CDR2 (germline): LGHNA, YNFKEQ. CDR3 nucleotides: TGTGCCAGCAGCCAAACAGGGACAACTAATGAAAAACTGTTTTTT. Amino acids: CASSQTGTTNEKLFF.

The gene calls are TRBV4-3 and TRBJ1-2; no clear D gene. Trimming cost V 0 bases and J 8 bases, with 10 bases left between them. Looked up from germline, CDR1 is LGHNA and CDR2 is YSLEER. This CDR3 has 13 residues. CDR3 in amino acids: CASSQDWAEGYTF. The CDR3 nucleotides are TGCGCCAGCAGCCAAGATTGGGCGGAGGGCTACACCTTC.

The J gene is TRBJ2-1, the V gene TRBV15, with D uncertain. V shed 5 bases and J shed 3 bases, with 11 bases lying between them. Germline-derived CDR1 and CDR2 are LNHNV and YYDKDF (reference sequence). The CDR3 contains 14 residues. CDR3 in amino acids: CATSPSQYYNEQFF. The CDR3 DNA reads as TGTGCCACCAGCCCCTCCCAATACTACAATGAGCAGTTCTTC.

J is TRBJ2-1 and V is TRBV24-1, with 7 bases identical to TRBD2. The germline CDR1 and CDR2 sequences are KGHDR and SFDVKD. Trimming cost V 6 bases and J 8 bases; bases outside gene matches: 9. The CDR3 runs to 14 residues. CDR3 sequence reads: CATSTTGGLDEQFF. As DNA, the CDR3 is TGTGCCACCAGTACCACGGGGGGTTTAGATGAGCAGTTCTTC.

CDR3 loop: CASRVGQGSYEQYF. CDR3 DNA: TGTGCCAGCAGGGTCGGGCAGGGGAGCTACGAGCAGTACTTC. The chain joins TRBV27 to TRBJ2-7; D perhaps matches TRBD1 (6 bases). V lost 6 bases to trimming and J lost 3 bases, with 15 bases between them. CDR1 and CDR2 from the germline V gene are MNHEY and SMNVEV (reference sequence). This CDR3 comprises 14 residues.

This sequence joins TRBV27 and TRBJ1-6; D uncertain. V was shortened by 7 bases and J by 11 bases, with 12 bases between the two germline ends. Germline V gene lookup returns CDR1 MNHEY and CDR2 SMNVEV (reference sequence). The CDR3 contains 12 residues. The CDR3 is CASITDPTPLHF. The CDR3 DNA follows: TGTGCCAGCATCACGGACCCCACACCCCTCCACTTT.

This chain uses TRBV9 with TRBJ1-3; the D gene is possibly TRBD1 (5 bases). CDR1 and CDR2 from the germline V gene are SGDLS and YYNGEE. CDR3 length: 15 residues. The germline V and J ends were trimmed by 0 bases and 1 base, with 8 bases remaining between them. CDR3 in amino acids: CASSVEAGSGNTIYF. The DNA for the CDR3 is TGTGCCAGCAGCGTAGAGGCAGGGTCTGGAAACACCATATATTTT.

The genes are TRBV4-3 and TRBJ1-4, with 8 bases aligning to TRBD1. Germline-derived CDR1 and CDR2 are LGHNA and YSLEER. The CDR3 is 15 amino acids. Germline trimming cut 3 bases from V and 8 bases from J; bases unmatched to any gene: 8. The CDR3 is CASSQGTGTREKLFF. CDR3 DNA: TGCGCCAGCAGCCAGGGGACAGGTACAAGAGAAAAACTGTTTTTT.

This clone has more than one count but fewer than ten. The chain carries TRBV27 and TRBJ1-3, with a weak D call TRBD1 (5 bases). Germline loops: CDR1 MNHEY, CDR2 SMNVEV (reference sequence). Trimming left V 10 bases short and J 5 bases short, with 18 bases between. This CDR3 comprises 14 residues. The CDR3, as DNA: TGTGCCACCGTGTACCCTACAGGAAGAAACACCATATATTTT. It is translated as CATVYPTGRNTIYF.

This sequence joins TRBV30 and TRBJ1-2, with D possibly TRBD1 on 5 matching bases. The CDR3 has 12 amino acids. The germline V gene encodes CDR1 GTSNPN and CDR2 SVGIG (reference sequence). The V and J ends lost 3 bases and 4 bases respectively, with 9 bases between them. The CDR3 is CAWRVRGYGYTF. The CDR3 coding sequence is TGTGCCTGGAGGGTGAGGGGCTATGGCTACACCTTC.

The J gene is TRBJ1-6, the V gene TRBV27; D not certain. The CDR3 spans 15 residues. Trimming removed 4 bases at V and 3 bases at J, with 10 bases between. CDR1 and CDR2 (germline): MNHEY, SMNVEV (reference sequence). The CDR3 coding sequence is TGTGCCAGCAGTTCCGAAAGAATCTATAATTCACCCCTCCACTTT. It encodes CASSSERIYNSPLHF.

The rearrangement links TRBV7-9 to TRBJ2-1; 13 bases are a match to TRBD2. Germline-derived CDR1 and CDR2 are SEHNR and FQNEAQ (reference sequence). After removal of 6 bases from V and 7 bases from J, the junction contained 6 bases not matched to a gene. The CDR3 contains 15 residues. This CDR3 reads CASSYTSGGANEQFF. The CDR3 nucleotides read TGTGCCAGCAGTTATACTAGCGGGGGGGCTAATGAGCAGTTCTTC.